The present T cell receptor beta chain was sequenced within a study of blood T cell repertoires in COVID-19. Study context: From the United States, Italy and Spain came samples of acute and convalescent COVID-19. In each case, the material was cDNA or gDNA derived from T cells, B-cell-depleted T cells, or PBMCs.

The germline V and J ends were trimmed by 7 bases and 2 bases, with 12 bases remaining between them. CDR1 and CDR2 (germline): SQVTM, ANQGSEA. The CDR3 has 13 residues. Original processing methods: Estimates of nucleated cell counts were drawn from the amplification of reference gene primers. The assay was immunoSEQ multiplex PCR, and TCRdb's table has in-frame clones only and misses some. That table furnishes V, J and clone size, whereas the DNA furnished D and trimming. The sample shows about 150,000 clones, around 84% of them seen only once. The chain combines TRBV29-1 with TRBJ2-1, with D maybe TRBD2 (5 bases). The sequence was obtained from a man aged 25 to 40 with COVID-19, enrolled during active disease. The specimen was peripheral blood. CDR3 amino acids: CSAGEGPYNEQFF. The CDR3 DNA sequence: TGCAGCGCCGGGGAAGGACCCTACAATGAGCAGTTCTTC.